The 4 T cell receptor beta chains below were found in one sample sequenced in a study of blood T cells in healthy people across ages. PCR was performed a second time for about 7 to 12 cycles using a sample-barcoded 5' primer and a J-beta primer mix. TCRdb reprocessed the 5' RACE reads via MiXCR and lists one record per CDR3 protein. The table shows roughly 700,000 distinct CDR3 sequences, with 45% to 50% occurring only once. Sequenced sample: blood. These receptors came from a woman aged 60 to 75 in good health.

This clonotype was detected many times. This chain connects TRBV7-9 to TRBJ2-7; D remains unclear. There are 12 residues in the CDR3. Germline V gene sequence: CDR1 SEHNR, CDR2 FQNEAQ (reference sequence). The V end lost 2 bases, the J end lost 2 bases, and 4 bases lay between the germline ends. DNA of the CDR3: TGTGCCAGCAGCTTAAGTGCCTACGAGCAGTACTTC. This encodes CASSLSAYEQYF. Full variable domain (rest looked up from reference TRBV7-9 and TRBJ2-7): DTGVSQNPRHKITKRGQNVTFRCDPISEHNRLYWYRQTLGQGPEFLTYFQNEAQLEKSRLLSDRFSAERPKGSFSTLEIQRTEQGDSAMYLCASSLSAYEQYFGPGTRLTVT.

This clonotype was observed a single time. The chain has TRBV3-1 and TRBJ1-5, with D unresolved. The CDR3 extends over 15 amino acids. Germline V lookup: CDR1 LGHDT, CDR2 YNNKEL (reference sequence). V lost 1 base and J lost 0, with 7 bases in between. The chain's CDR3 is CASSQGAYSNQPQHF. The DNA of the CDR3 is TGTGCCAGCAGCCAAGGGGCGTATAGCAATCAGCCCCAGCATTTT.

Only a few counts were recorded for this clonotype. The chain employs TRBV20-1 and TRBJ2-7, with TRBD2 identical over 8 bases. With 3 bases clipped from V and 2 bases from J, the junction kept 3 bases outside the gene matches. The CDR3 is 13 amino acids. The V gene's germline CDR1 is DFQATT and CDR2 SNEGSKA (reference sequence). The DNA for the CDR3 is TGCAGTGCTAGCATAGCGGGGACCTACGAGCAGTACTTC. Its protein is CSASIAGTYEQYF.

This clonotype was counted a few times. The V and J genes are TRBV7-2 and TRBJ2-5; D not certain. The length of the CDR3 is 13 residues. Germline V gene data show CDR1 as SGHTA and CDR2 as FQGNSA. The V end was cut by 5 bases, the J end by 3 bases, with 10 bases between. In DNA form, the CDR3 reads TGTGCCAGCAGCCCTACTCGGGAAGAGACCCAGTACTTC. This translates into CASSPTREETQYF.